This is a list of T cell receptor beta chains from one sample in a study of T cell responses to AZD1222 COVID-19 vaccine. Here immunoSEQ multiplex PCR was the method, and the copy in TCRdb shows in-frame clones only, minus some. The sample shows about 150,000 clones, 91% of them seen only once. The sample here was peripheral blood, taken on day 0 of AZD1222 vaccination. All receptors derive from an adult in good health. The CDR3 runs from the conserved cysteine through the conserved F or W. A D gene is named only where the DNA matches it firmly. Size tells how often a clone was seen (once, few, many) or the class of an expanded clone, and some rows leave it out.

V gene	clone size	D gene	J gene	CDR3 protein	CDR3 DNA
TRBV19	-	-	TRBJ2-7	CASSIAPRFVGTATYEQYF	TGTGCCAGTAGTATAGCCCCGCGGTTCGTCGGGACGGCAACCTACGAGCAGTACTTC
TRBV5-6	-	-	TRBJ2-6	CASSPDGGAGANVLTF	TGTGCCAGCAGCCCCGACGGGGGCGCTGGGGCCAACGTCCTGACTTTC
TRBV5-6	once	TRBD2	TRBJ2-7	CASSFFGLAGGSYEQYF	TGTGCCAGCAGCTTCTTCGGACTAGCGGGAGGGTCCTACGAGCAGTACTTC
TRBV12-3/TRBV12-4	once	-	TRBJ1-5	CASSFRGQPQHF	TGTGCCAGCAGTTTCAGGGGACAGCCCCAGCATTTT
TRBV6-1	-	-	TRBJ1-4	CASSEARGLANEKLFF	TGTGCCAGCAGTGAAGCTAGGGGGTTGGCTAATGAAAAACTGTTTTTT
TRBV5-1	-	TRBD1	TRBJ2-2	CASSFGQGAGELFF	TGCGCCAGCAGCTTCGGACAGGGCGCCGGGGAGCTGTTTTTT
TRBV20-1	-	-	TRBJ2-7	CSASVPAAYEQYF	TGCAGTGCTAGTGTTCCAGCCGCCTACGAGCAGTACTTC
TRBV6-5	-	-	TRBJ1-2	CASSPGNYGYTF	TGTGCCAGCAGTCCCGGGAACTATGGCTACACCTTC
TRBV19	-	-	TRBJ2-3	CASSIRGSGTDTQYF	TGTGCCAGTAGTATCCGCGGGTCTGGCACAGATACGCAGTATTTT
TRBV25-1	-	TRBD2	TRBJ2-5	CASRRGAVETQYF	TGTGCCAGTCGGCGGGGGGCGGTGGAGACCCAGTACTTC
TRBV4-3	once	TRBD2	TRBJ2-1	CASSRGLAGILNEQFF	TGCGCCAGCAGCCGGGGACTAGCGGGGATCCTTAACGAGCAGTTCTTC
TRBV6-5	-	TRBD1	TRBJ1-6	CASSYSTGTGASPLHF	TGTGCCAGCAGTTACTCCACCGGGACAGGGGCTTCACCCCTCCACTTT
TRBV27	-	-	TRBJ1-1	CASSFWRNTEAFF	TGTGCCAGCAGTTTTTGGAGGAACACTGAAGCTTTCTTT
TRBV19	-	-	TRBJ2-7	CASSIGRTGTISYEQYF	TGTGCCAGTAGTATAGGTCGTACCGGGACAATTTCCTACGAGCAGTACTTC
TRBV27	-	-	TRBJ1-3	CASSPRAASGNTIYF	TGTGCCAGCAGTCCCCGGGCAGCATCTGGAAACACCATATATTTT
TRBV20-1	-	-	TRBJ2-5	CSAGVETQYF	TGCAGTGCCGGGGTAGAGACCCAGTACTTC
TRBV6-5	-	-	TRBJ1-6	CASSYFGDRNSPLHF	TGTGCCAGCAGTTACTTCGGGGACCGGAATTCACCCCTCCACTTT
TRBV27	-	-	TRBJ1-4	CASSLGTNEKLFF	TGTGCCAGCAGTTTAGGAACTAATGAAAAACTGTTTTTT
TRBV2	-	-	TRBJ2-3	CASSQERDDTQYF	TGTGCCAGCAGTCAGGAGAGAGACGATACGCAGTATTTT
TRBV7-2	once	-	TRBJ2-7	CASSSRYSYEQYF	TGTGCCAGCAGCTCGAGATACTCCTACGAGCAGTACTTC
TRBV7-2	-	-	TRBJ2-7	CASSLAGRALSYEQYF	TGTGCCAGCAGCTTAGCGGGCAGGGCCCTCTCCTACGAGCAGTACTTC
TRBV7-6	-	TRBD2	TRBJ2-7	CASSRGLAGVGEQYF	TGTGCCAGCAGCCGAGGACTAGCGGGAGTGGGCGAGCAGTACTTC
TRBV19	-	-	TRBJ1-5	CASTQLRGGNQPQHF	TGTGCCAGTACCCAACTGCGGGGTGGCAATCAGCCCCAGCATTTT
TRBV15	-	TRBD1	TRBJ1-2	CATSREYGQGGYGYTF	TGTGCCACCAGCAGAGAATACGGACAGGGGGGCTATGGCTACACCTTC
TRBV28	-	-	TRBJ1-5	CASGEESRNQPQHF	TGTGCCAGCGGGGAGGAGAGTCGCAATCAGCCCCAGCATTTT
TRBV6-5	-	-	TRBJ2-1	CASSYEPAPPNEQFF	TGTGCCAGCAGTTACGAACCTGCCCCCCCCAATGAGCAGTTCTTC
TRBV28	-	-	TRBJ1-2	CASSLSPRVGNGYTF	TGTGCCAGCAGTTTATCCCCCCGGGTGGGCAATGGCTACACCTTC
TRBV5-1	-	-	TRBJ2-5	CASRVARGQTQYF	TGCGCCAGCAGAGTGGCCCGGGGACAGACCCAGTACTTC
TRBV7-6	-	TRBD1	TRBJ2-7	CASSSTGSSYEQYF	TGTGCCAGCAGCTCGACAGGGAGCTCCTACGAGCAGTACTTC
TRBV6-1	-	TRBD1	TRBJ2-5	CASSDRSGTEYQETQYF	TGTGCCAGCAGTGATAGGTCCGGGACAGAGTACCAAGAGACCCAGTACTTC
TRBV9	-	-	TRBJ2-6	CASSVEGSSGANVLTF	TGTGCCAGCAGCGTAGAAGGCAGTTCTGGGGCCAACGTCCTGACTTTC
TRBV4-3	-	-	TRBJ2-7	CASSQLMGQDTSYEQYF	TGCGCCAGCAGCCAACTCATGGGCCAGGACACCTCCTACGAGCAGTACTTC
TRBV3-1/TRBV3-2	-	-	TRBJ2-2	CASSPKIGGELFF	TGTGCCAGCAGCCCGAAGATCGGCGGGGAGCTGTTTTTT
TRBV11-3	-	-	TRBJ2-7	CASSSSFSTLPAYEQYF	TGTGCCAGCAGCTCGAGTTTCTCGACATTGCCTGCCTACGAGCAGTACTTC
TRBV3-1/TRBV3-2	-	-	TRBJ2-1	CASSQDQVVAPNEQFF	TGTGCCAGCAGCCAAGATCAGGTAGTGGCCCCCAATGAGCAGTTCTTC
TRBV10-3	once	-	TRBJ2-7	CAPRLGRIPYEQYF	TGTGCCCCTCGCTTGGGGCGGATTCCCTACGAGCAGTACTTC
TRBV3-1/TRBV3-2	-	-	TRBJ2-7	CASSPRGSRMEAYEQYF	TGTGCCAGCAGCCCGCGGGGTTCGAGAATGGAGGCCTACGAGCAGTACTTC
TRBV6-5	-	TRBD2	TRBJ2-1	CASSLAGGPHNEQFF	TGTGCCAGCAGTCTAGCGGGAGGGCCCCACAATGAGCAGTTCTTC
TRBV6-5	once	-	TRBJ2-7	CASSSGASYEQYF	TGTGCCAGCAGTTCCGGGGCCTCCTACGAGCAGTACTTC
TRBV11-2	-	TRBD2	TRBJ2-7	CASSLGAGVYYEQYF	TGTGCCAGCAGCTTAGGGGCGGGGGTTTACTACGAGCAGTACTTC
TRBV9	-	TRBD1	TRBJ2-1	CASSVWTGDSYNEQFF	TGTGCCAGCAGCGTATGGACAGGGGACTCCTACAATGAGCAGTTCTTC
TRBV11-2	-	-	TRBJ1-4	CASSSKGVIGEKLFF	TGTGCCAGCAGCTCGAAGGGCGTAATTGGCGAAAAACTGTTTTTT
TRBV27	-	-	TRBJ2-7	CASSLFPDSGTYEQYF	TGTGCCAGCAGTTTATTTCCGGATAGCGGAACCTACGAGCAGTACTTC
TRBV24-1	-	-	TRBJ2-3	CATSDPSRTSTDTQYF	TGTGCCACCAGTGATCCAAGCAGAACTAGCACAGATACGCAGTATTTT
TRBV30	-	-	TRBJ1-6	CAFNLWGASPLHF	TGTGCCTTCAATTTGTGGGGGGCCTCACCCCTCCACTTT
TRBV11-2	-	-	TRBJ2-3	CARMYLGVQGGGADTQYF	TGTGCCAGAATGTATTTGGGTGTGCAGGGGGGAGGAGCAGATACGCAGTATTTT
TRBV4-3	-	TRBD2	TRBJ2-5	CASSQDPSGDQETQYF	TGCGCCAGCAGCCAAGACCCTAGCGGGGACCAAGAGACCCAGTACTTC
TRBV9	-	TRBD2	TRBJ2-1	CASSPHTAGVAEQFF	TGTGCCAGCAGCCCACATACAGCGGGAGTGGCGGAGCAGTTCTTC
TRBV7-9	-	-	TRBJ2-5	CASSLGGPQETQYF	TGTGCCAGCAGCTTAGGGGGACCCCAAGAGACCCAGTACTTC
TRBV21-1	-	-	TRBJ2-3	CASSNEKLAGAADTQYF	TGTGCCAGCAGCAACGAGAAGCTAGCGGGAGCAGCGGATACGCAGTATTTT
TRBV7-2	-	-	TRBJ1-1	CASSLEAFF	TGTGCCAGCAGCCTCGAAGCTTTCTTT
TRBV6-5	once	-	TRBJ1-6	CASSWEGGSPLHF	TGTGCCAGCAGTTGGGAAGGGGGGTCACCCCTCCACTTT
TRBV29-1	-	-	TRBJ1-2	CSEGNGYTF	TGCAGCGAAGGGAATGGCTACACCTTC
TRBV18	-	-	TRBJ1-4	CASSQNGLRTNEKLFF	TGTGCCAGCTCACAGAACGGGCTCAGGACTAATGAAAAACTGTTTTTT